Below are 31 T cell receptor beta chains sequenced from a single sample in a study of blood T cell repertoires in COVID-19. Profiled with immunoSEQ multiplex PCR; TCRdb holds only in-frame clones, not every one. The sample carries approximately 300,000 clones, around 87% recorded once. Sequencing was performed on PBMCs or T cells enriched from blood (not recorded which). The source is a woman aged 18-35 years with acute COVID-19.

The rearrangement uses TRBV12-5 and TRBJ2-3, with 10 nucleotides matching TRBD2. Germline V gives CDR1 LGHNT, CDR2 FRNRAP. The CDR3 runs to 17 residues. J gave up 1 base and V 3 bases, and 7 bases lay outside the gene matches. For the CDR3, the DNA is TGTGCTAGTGGTTTCTTCCCTAGCGGGAGCGGCACAGATACGCAGTATTTT. Residues: CASGFFPSGSGTDTQYF. Looking up the rest from reference TRBV12-5 and TRBJ2-3 gives the full variable domain: DARVTQTPRHKVTEMGQEVTMRCQPILGHNTVFWYRQTMMQGLELLAYFRNRAPLDDSGMPKDRFSAEMPDATLATLKIQPSEPRDSAVYFCASGFFPSGSGTDTQYFGPGTRLTVL.

The chain is built from TRBV7-2 and TRBJ1-5; D is ambiguous. This CDR3 has 13 residues. In germline, CDR1 is SGHTA, CDR2 FQGNSA. Between the trimmed V and J ends, which lost 2 bases and 5 bases, there was a span of 7 bases. The CDR3, as DNA: TGTGCCAGCAGCTTACGGGTCGATCAGCCCCAGCATTTT. Its translation is CASSLRVDQPQHF. Supplemented by reference TRBV7-2 and TRBJ1-5, the full variable domain reads GAGVSQSPSNKVTEKGKDVELRCDPISGHTALYWYRQSLGQGLEFLIYFQGNSAPDKSGLPSDRFSAERTGGSVSTLTIQRTQQEDSAVYLCASSLRVDQPQHFGDGTRLSIL.

The chain recombines TRBV27 with TRBJ2-3; 7 bases map to TRBD2. The V gene's germline CDR1 is MNHEY and CDR2 SMNVEV (reference sequence). CDR3 length: 17 amino acids. V was clipped by 6 bases and J by 1 base; unmatched bases: 13. The CDR3 protein is CASRAQGGPSRTDTQYF. The CDR3 region has the DNA TGTGCCAGCAGGGCCCAGGGAGGGCCCTCGCGCACAGATACGCAGTATTTT.

The chain joins TRBV30 to TRBJ1-1; tentatively, D is TRBD1 (6 bases). Germline assignment: CDR1 GTSNPN and CDR2 SVGIG (reference sequence). V was trimmed by 2 bases and J by 7 bases, leaving 14 bases between them. The CDR3 is made up of 13 amino acids. The CDR3 reads CAWSRRGGREAFF. CDR3 DNA sequence: TGTGCCTGGAGTCGTAGGGGGGGCCGTGAAGCTTTCTTT.

V is TRBV6-1 and J is TRBJ1-5; D unresolved. The ends were cut back, 4 bases at V and 6 bases at J, with 25 bases in the middle. Germline V gene lookup returns CDR1 MNHNS and CDR2 SASEGT. The CDR3 is 18 amino acids. CDR3 sequence: CASSVRSGYGSKGQPQHF. In nucleotides, the CDR3 is TGTGCCAGCAGTGTAAGGTCGGGGTATGGGTCGAAGGGTCAGCCCCAGCATTTT.

The DNA for the CDR3 is TGTGCCAGCAGCCTTGGGACAGGGGGCGTTAACTATGGCTACACCTTC. This codes for CASSLGTGGVNYGYTF. This chain uses TRBV11-1 with TRBJ1-2, with TRBD1 matching over 12 bases. V was pared by 5 bases and J by 1 base, with 5 bases of the junction left unmatched. Looked up from germline, CDR1 is SGHAT and CDR2 is FQDESV (reference sequence). CDR3 length equals 16 residues.

The chain links TRBV7-2 to TRBJ1-6, with TRBD1 matching over 7 bases. V shed 3 bases and J 7 bases; nucleotides not matched to a gene: 6. The CDR3 runs to 15 residues. Per germline, CDR1 SGHTA and CDR2 FQGNSA. The CDR3 region is CASSLETGANSPLHF. CDR3 sequence (DNA): TGTGCCAGCAGCTTGGAAACAGGGGCCAATTCACCCCTCCACTTT.

V and J are TRBV28 and TRBJ1-6, with D tentatively TRBD1 (6 bases). The V gene lost 10 bases and the J gene lost 7 bases, with 14 bases spanning the gap. Germline V gene sequence: CDR1 MDHEN, CDR2 SYDVKM. The CDR3 runs 13 residues. The CDR3 spells CATYRTENSPLHF. The CDR3 DNA follows: TGTGCCACCTACCGGACAGAGAATTCACCCCTCCACTTT.

The gene calls are TRBV29-1 and TRBJ1-2; D gene uncertain. CDR3 length equals 11 residues. The germline gives CDR1 SQVTM, CDR2 ANQGSEA. Trimming removed 5 bases from V and 7 bases from J, with 11 bases in between. CDR3 DNA: TGCAGCGTTCACCAGTATGGTGGCTACACCTTC. It encodes CSVHQYGGYTF. The variable domain in full, with the rest retrieved from reference TRBV29-1 and TRBJ1-2, is SAVISQKPSRDICQRGTSLTIQCQVDSQVTMMFWYRQQPGQSLTLIATANQGSEATYESGFVIDKFPISRPNLTFSTLTVSNMSPEDSSIYLCSVHQYGGYTFGSGTRLTVV.

With respect to this clone: This sample also contains other DNA sequences that code for the same CDR3. This rearrangement joins TRBV28 to TRBJ1-2; 12 bases fit TRBD1. The germline CDR1 and CDR2 sequences are MDHEN and SYDVKM. This CDR3 is 14 amino acids long. V dropped 4 bases and J dropped 8; count of bases not matched to a gene: 5. The CDR3 loop is CASSSTGTGGGYTF. The CDR3 coding sequence is TGTGCCAGCAGTTCTACCGGGACAGGGGGCGGCTACACCTTC.

The J gene is TRBJ2-7, the V gene TRBV20-1; D possibly corresponds to TRBD1 (6 bases). The CDR3 length is 11 residues. Germline CDR1 is DFQATT and CDR2 is SNEGSKA (reference sequence). V was cut by 4 bases and J by 5 bases, with 9 bases left in between. CDR3 nucleotides: TGCAGTGCTAAGGGGGACCACGAGCAGTACTTC. This sequence encodes CSAKGDHEQYF.

This clone was observed once. The chain couples TRBV5-4 to TRBJ2-2; maybe TRBD2 (5 bases). The CDR3 totals 16 residues. From germline, CDR1 is SGHNT and CDR2 YYREEE (reference sequence). Trimming took 3 bases from V and 0 from J, leaving 12 bases between them. In DNA form, the CDR3 reads TGTGCCAGCAGCTCACTAGACGGTGCGAACACCGGGGAGCTGTTTTTT. It is translated as CASSSLDGANTGELFF.

This clone was seen only once. The chain is built from TRBV7-9 and TRBJ1-2; TRBD1 matches at 7 bases. Germline V gene data show CDR1 as SEHNR and CDR2 as FQNEAQ (reference sequence). The CDR3 consists of 16 residues. After removal of 3 bases from V and 10 bases from J, the junction contained 17 bases not matched to a gene. The CDR3 DNA reads TGTGCCAGCAGCTTCGAAACTCAGACAGGGCCCGACGACTACACCTTC. Translating gives CASSFETQTGPDDYTF.

The CDR3 is CASSGQGKTYEQYF. CDR3 bases: TGTGCCAGCAGCGGGCAGGGGAAGACCTACGAGCAGTACTTC. The chain links TRBV7-9 to TRBJ2-7, with TRBD1 as a possible D gene (6 bases). Per germline, CDR1 SEHNR and CDR2 FQNEAQ (reference sequence). This CDR3 region has 14 residues. Trimming removed 5 bases from V and 2 bases from J, with 13 bases in between.

This chain joins TRBV28 and TRBJ1-2; 12 nucleotides match TRBD1. The CDR3 runs to 16 residues. From germline, CDR1 is MDHEN and CDR2 SYDVKM. J gave up 4 bases and V 3 bases, and 6 bases lay outside the gene matches. CDR3 DNA sequence: TGTGCCAGCAGTTTTGTGGGACAGGGGGCGGTCTATGGCTACACCTTC. It is translated as CASSFVGQGAVYGYTF.

The CDR3 DNA reads TGTGCCAGTACCTATTCCGGGACAGCGAACACTGAAGCTTTCTTT. This translates into CASTYSGTANTEAFF. This chain connects TRBV19 to TRBJ1-1; 7 bases are shared with TRBD1. This CDR3 spans 15 amino acids. Germline V gives CDR1 LNHDA, CDR2 SQIVND (reference sequence). V lost 7 bases and J lost 1; bases outside the gene matches: 9. The full variable domain, with the rest looked up from reference TRBV19 and TRBJ1-1, is DGGITQSPKYLFRKEGQNVTLSCEQNLNHDAMYWYRQDPGQGLRLIYYSQIVNDFQKGDIAEGYSVSREKKESFPLTVTSAQKNPTAFYLCASTYSGTANTEAFFGQGTRLTVV.

This clone appeared a single time. Written as DNA, the CDR3 is TGTGCCAGCAAAGGAGGAAACTATGGCTACACCTTC. This gives the protein CASKGGNYGYTF. The V call is TRBV7-6, the J call TRBJ1-2; D remains ambiguous. This CDR3 region has 12 residues. The germline V gene encodes CDR1 SGHVS and CDR2 FNYEAQ. V shed 7 bases and J shed 2 bases, with 8 bases lying between them.

This clone showed up just once. This sequence joins TRBV6-5 and TRBJ2-2; TRBD1 is a possible D gene (6 bases). The V and J ends lost 6 bases and 3 bases respectively, with 14 bases between them. This CDR3 is built from 15 residues. CDR1 MNHEY and CDR2 SVGAGI come from the germline V gene. The CDR3 DNA is TGTGCCAGCAGGGGGGCTCCGGGCGACACCGGGGAGCTGTTTTTT. Encoded protein: CASRGAPGDTGELFF.

The rearrangement joins TRBV11-3 to TRBJ2-1; 13 nucleotides agree with TRBD2. The CDR3 has 16 amino acids. J gave up 4 bases and V 4 bases, and 4 bases lay outside the gene matches. CDR1 is SGHNT and CDR2 is YENEEA in the germline V gene. The CDR3 loop reads CASSWRLAGGYNEQFF. CDR3 sequence (DNA): TGTGCCAGCAGCTGGAGACTAGCGGGAGGTTACAATGAGCAGTTCTTC.

The rearrangement links TRBV30 to TRBJ1-2; tentatively, D is TRBD1 (5 bases). Germline V gene sequence: CDR1 GTSNPN, CDR2 SVGIG (reference sequence). The CDR3 extends over 12 amino acids. Trimming removed 4 bases from V and 4 bases from J, with 10 bases in between. The CDR3 loop reads CAWTQGPYGYTF. The CDR3, as DNA: TGTGCCTGGACCCAGGGTCCCTATGGCTACACCTTC.

CDR3 DNA: TGTGCCAGCAGCGTAGACCGACAGGGAGGTTCACCCCTCCACTTT. Encoded protein: CASSVDRQGGSPLHF. The V call is TRBV9, the J call TRBJ1-6, with 7 bases identical to TRBD1. With V trimmed by 0 bases and J by 9 bases, 6 bases remained unmatched. Looked up from germline, CDR1 is SGDLS and CDR2 is YYNGEE. The CDR3 extends over 15 amino acids.

V is TRBV9 and J is TRBJ1-5; 10 nucleotides line up with TRBD1. Germline V gene sequence: CDR1 SGDLS, CDR2 YYNGEE. This CDR3 comprises 15 residues. Germline trimming cut 4 bases from V and 2 bases from J; bases unmatched to any gene: 3. The CDR3 coding sequence is TGTGCCAGCAGCCTTGGGACAGGGGGCAATCAGCCCCAGCATTTT. Encoded protein: CASSLGTGGNQPQHF.

The chain uses TRBV5-1 and TRBJ2-5, with 8 bases lining up with TRBD1. V shed 2 bases, J shed 5 bases, and the junction held 2 bases outside the gene matches. The CDR3 runs to 13 residues. The germline V gene encodes CDR1 SGHRS and CDR2 YFSETQ. CDR3 region: CASSFRGQETQYF. The CDR3 coding sequence is TGCGCCAGCAGCTTCAGGGGGCAGGAGACCCAGTACTTC.

This sequence joins TRBV5-1 and TRBJ2-3; D is undetermined. The V end lost 3 bases, the J end lost 0 bases, and 8 bases lay between the germline ends. The CDR3 runs to 14 residues. Germline V lookup: CDR1 SGHRS, CDR2 YFSETQ. The CDR3 is CASSSFSSTDTQYF. DNA of the CDR3: TGCGCCAGCAGCTCGTTTTCTAGCACAGATACGCAGTATTTT.

The gene calls are TRBV28 and TRBJ1-3; 7 bases are a match to TRBD1. V lost 6 bases, J lost 0 bases, and 8 bases stayed unmatched. The CDR3 loop spans 16 amino acids. The germline V gene encodes CDR1 MDHEN and CDR2 SYDVKM. The CDR3 DNA reads as TGTGCCAGCAGGACTTACAGGGGAAGCTCTGGAAACACCATATATTTT. This gives the protein CASRTYRGSSGNTIYF.

A few counts support this clone. J is TRBJ1-5 and V is TRBV29-1; 8 nucleotides align to TRBD1. V gave up 4 bases and J gave up 5 bases; unmatched junction bases: 7. Germline lookup yields CDR1 SQVTM and CDR2 ANQGSEA. This CDR3 has 14 amino acids. CDR3 loop: CSVAGQGGDQPQHF. In nucleotides, the CDR3 is TGCAGCGTTGCCGGACAGGGAGGCGATCAGCCCCAGCATTTT.

In its sample, this clone was seen a few times. The chain carries TRBV7-9 and TRBJ1-6; no definite D call. Germline V CDR1 and CDR2: SEHNR, FQNEAQ (reference sequence). The CDR3 runs to 13 residues. Trimming removed 1 base from V and 7 bases from J, with 5 bases in between. The CDR3 sequence: CASSLDRNSPLHF. The CDR3 coding sequence is TGTGCCAGCAGCTTAGACAGAAATTCACCCCTCCACTTT.

The rearrangement links TRBV11-3 to TRBJ2-3, with D perhaps TRBD2 (6 bases). Germline CDR1 is SGHNT and CDR2 is YENEEA. The CDR3 extends over 14 amino acids. Trimming took off 1 base at V and 3 bases at J, with 8 bases between the two ends. CDR3 sequence reads: CASSLAGVTDTQYF. The CDR3 bases are TGTGCCAGCAGCTTAGCGGGAGTGACAGATACGCAGTATTTT.

The V and J genes are TRBV18 and TRBJ2-7, with a weak D call TRBD2 (8 bases). Germline CDR1 KGHSH, CDR2 LQKENI. The V gene lost 3 bases and the J gene lost 0 bases, with 12 bases spanning the gap. This CDR3 comprises 15 residues. The CDR3 loop reads CASSPTGTSSYEQYF. The DNA of the CDR3 is TGTGCCAGCTCACCGACAGGGACTAGCTCCTACGAGCAGTACTTC.

This chain links TRBV5-8 with TRBJ2-7; TRBD1 might be the D (6 bases). Germline CDR1 reads SGHTS; CDR2 reads YDEGEE. Trimming cost V 3 bases and J 1 base, with 11 bases left between them. The CDR3 is made up of 14 amino acids. The CDR3 sequence: CASSSQGLSYEQYF. CDR3 nucleotides: TGTGCCAGCAGCTCACAGGGATTGTCCTACGAGCAGTACTTC.

The chain is built from TRBV7-2 and TRBJ1-6; TRBD1 is a possible D gene (6 bases). Looked up from germline, CDR1 is SGHTA and CDR2 is FQGNSA. This CDR3 is built from 16 residues. The V gene lost 5 bases and the J gene lost 7 bases, with 18 bases spanning the gap. The CDR3 loop is CASSLVGGAQNSPLHF. CDR3 nucleotides: TGTGCCAGCAGCCTAGTGGGGGGGGCTCAGAATTCACCCCTCCACTTT.